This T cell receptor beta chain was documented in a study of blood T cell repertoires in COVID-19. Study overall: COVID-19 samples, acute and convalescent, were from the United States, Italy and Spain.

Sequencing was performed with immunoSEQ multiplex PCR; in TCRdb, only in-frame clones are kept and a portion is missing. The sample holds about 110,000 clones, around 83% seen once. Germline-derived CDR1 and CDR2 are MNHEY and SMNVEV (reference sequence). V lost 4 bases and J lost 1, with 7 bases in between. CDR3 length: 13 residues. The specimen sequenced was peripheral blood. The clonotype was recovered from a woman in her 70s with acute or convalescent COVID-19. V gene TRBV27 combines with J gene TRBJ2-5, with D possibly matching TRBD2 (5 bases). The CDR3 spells CASSSGIQETQYF. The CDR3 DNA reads TGTGCCAGCAGTTCGGGGATCCAAGAGACCCAGTACTTC.